A single sample is the source of the 26 T cell receptor beta chains below, sequenced in a study of blood T cell repertoires in COVID-19. Profiled with immunoSEQ multiplex PCR; TCRdb holds only in-frame clones, not every one. The repertoire holds 23,000 or so clones, with under 90% as singletons. Sequenced sample: peripheral blood. The receptor source for this set is a human donor in a cohort sampled during active COVID-19.

V is TRBV6-6 and J is TRBJ1-4, with 9 bases identical to TRBD1. Trimming removed 6 bases from V and 2 bases from J; junction bases left unmatched: 7. The CDR3 spans 16 residues. Germline CDR1 reads MNHNY; CDR2 reads SVGAGI (reference sequence). This chain's CDR3 is CASSLRDRETNEKLFF. The CDR3 nucleotides read TGTGCCAGCAGCTTGAGGGACAGGGAGACTAATGAAAAACTGTTTTTT.

This clone has more than one count but fewer than ten. The chain is built from TRBV4-1 and TRBJ1-5; possible D gene TRBD1, 5 bases. Germline loops: CDR1 MGHRA, CDR2 YSYEKL. This CDR3 is 17 amino acids long. Trimming shortened V by 0 bases and J by 4 bases, and 16 bases separated the two germline ends. The CDR3 DNA reads TGCGCCAGCAGCCAAGAGGGAGGGGCCCACAATAATCAGCCCCAGCATTTT. Its translation is CASSQEGGAHNNQPQHF.

The V gene is TRBV5-6, the J gene TRBJ1-1; D may be TRBD1 (5 bases). The CDR3 sequence is 15 residues long. Germline CDR1 is SGHDT and CDR2 is YYEEEE. V lost 1 base and J 0 bases, leaving 10 bases between the germline ends. The CDR3 DNA reads TGTGCCAGCAGCTTGTTGGCAGGGATGAACACTGAAGCTTTCTTT. Protein product: CASSLLAGMNTEAFF. The complete variable domain, with remaining parts taken from reference TRBV5-6 and TRBJ1-1, reads DAGVTQSPTHLIKTRGQQVTLRCSPKSGHDTVSWYQQALGQGPQFIFQYYEEEERQRGNFPDRFSGHQFPNYSSELNVNALLLGDSALYLCASSLLAGMNTEAFFGQGTRLTVV.

This clone was seen a handful of times. J is TRBJ1-1 and V is TRBV19; D call uncertain. The CDR3 contains 16 residues. Germline CDR1 LNHDA, CDR2 SQIVND (reference sequence). V was pared by 2 bases and J by 1 base, with 14 bases between. The CDR3 here is CASSILSTRWNTEAFF. DNA of the CDR3: TGTGCCAGTAGTATATTATCAACCAGATGGAACACTGAAGCTTTCTTT.

The CDR3 nucleotides are TGTGCCAGCACCCGAACGACAGGGATCGCTGTTGGCTACACCTTC. As protein: CASTRTTGIAVGYTF. The chain joins TRBV6-5 to TRBJ1-2, with 7 bases matching TRBD1. V shed 7 bases, J shed 7 bases, and the junction held 15 bases outside the gene matches. The CDR3 contains 15 residues. Germline V gene data show CDR1 as MNHEY and CDR2 as SVGAGI.

The chain joins TRBV5-1 to TRBJ1-6; D is ambiguous. In germline, CDR1 is SGHRS, CDR2 YFSETQ. Trimming took 5 bases from V and 0 from J, leaving 18 bases between them. The CDR3 runs 18 residues. Here the CDR3 DNA reads TGCGCCAGCAGTCCGGCGGGTATCCTTAGCTCCTATAATTCACCCCTCCACTTT. As protein: CASSPAGILSSYNSPLHF.

The J gene is TRBJ1-1, the V gene TRBV15; possibly TRBD1 for D (6 bases). Germline CDR1 and CDR2: LNHNV and YYDKDF (reference sequence). Trimming took 0 bases from V and 7 from J, leaving 15 bases between them. This CDR3 has 15 residues. CDR3 in DNA: TGTGCCACCAGCAGAGAGTTACCCCAGGGGAATGAAGCTTTCTTT. Encoded protein: CATSRELPQGNEAFF.

This sequence joins TRBV2 and TRBJ1-1, with no clear D. Germline V CDR1 and CDR2: SNHLY, FYNNEI. The CDR3 runs 13 residues. Deletions cut 5 bases from V and 2 bases from J, with 9 bases between. The CDR3 sequence is CASSIGENTEAFF. CDR3 DNA: TGTGCCAGCAGTATCGGAGAAAACACTGAAGCTTTCTTT.

J is TRBJ1-5 and V is TRBV5-5; 7 nucleotides agree with TRBD1. Germline CDR1 and CDR2: SGHKS and YYEKEE (reference sequence). CDR3 length: 14 amino acids. J lost 5 bases, V lost 4 bases, and 6 bases had no gene match. Here the CDR3 reads CASSTRQGYQPQHF. In nucleotides, the CDR3 is TGTGCCAGCAGCACCCGACAGGGATATCAGCCCCAGCATTTT.

The chain links TRBV4-3 to TRBJ2-7, with a tentative D call TRBD2 (7 bases). Trimming pared 5 bases from V and 2 bases from J, leaving 16 bases between. The CDR3 runs 15 residues. The germline gives CDR1 LGHNA, CDR2 YSLEER. CDR3 bases: TGCGCCAGCAGCTACGGGCTCGGGGGGCCCTACGAGCAGTACTTC. It encodes CASSYGLGGPYEQYF.

CDR3 bases: TGTGCCAGCAGCGTAGATGGAGGGTGGCAGCCCCAGCATTTT. Translation: CASSVDGGWQPQHF. This chain joins TRBV9 and TRBJ1-5, with no clear D. The CDR3 is made up of 14 amino acids. V shed 0 bases and J shed 7 bases, with 11 bases lying between them. Germline CDR1 reads SGDLS; CDR2 reads YYNGEE.

This clone was picked up one time. The J gene is TRBJ1-4, the V gene TRBV27; maybe TRBD1 (5 bases). The V gene lost 2 bases and the J gene lost 2 bases, with 15 bases spanning the gap. Germline-derived CDR1 and CDR2 are MNHEY and SMNVEV (reference sequence). CDR3 length: 17 amino acids. CDR3 DNA sequence: TGTGCCAGCAGTTTAGTCGGGAGCTGGGGGACTAATGAAAAACTGTTTTTT. It encodes CASSLVGSWGTNEKLFF.

The chain joins TRBV5-1 to TRBJ1-5; 11 nucleotides align to TRBD1. The germline CDR1 and CDR2 sequences are SGHRS and YFSETQ. The V and J ends lost 5 bases and 2 bases, in that order; junction bases with no gene match: 9. The CDR3 is 17 amino acids. The CDR3 DNA sequence: TGCGCCAGCAGAAAAGGACAGGGGGCTGGGGGCAATCAGCCCCAGCATTTT. Protein product: CASRKGQGAGGNQPQHF.

The chain couples TRBV5-1 to TRBJ1-4; TRBD1 might be the D (6 bases). Looked up from germline, CDR1 is SGHRS and CDR2 is YFSETQ. The CDR3 totals 15 residues. Trimming left V 3 bases short and J 6 bases short, with 15 bases between. The CDR3 spells CASSSLQGRDEKLFF. DNA of the CDR3: TGCGCCAGCAGCTCCCTACAGGGTAGAGATGAAAAACTGTTTTTT.

This sequence joins TRBV30 and TRBJ2-2; D possibly corresponds to TRBD2 (6 bases). Trimming removed 3 bases at V and 1 base at J, with 12 bases between. Germline-derived CDR1 and CDR2 are GTSNPN and SVGIG (reference sequence). This CDR3 region has 15 residues. The CDR3 coding sequence is TGTGCCTGGAGGGGGGGACGGAAGAACACCGGGGAGCTGTTTTTT. The encoded protein is CAWRGGRKNTGELFF.

V and J are TRBV30 and TRBJ2-1, with TRBD2 matching 9 bases. Losses at the gene ends were 2 bases for V and 3 bases for J; bases not matched to a gene: 2. Per the germline V gene, CDR1 is GTSNPN and CDR2 is SVGIG (reference sequence). The CDR3 has 14 amino acids. For the CDR3, the DNA is TGTGCCTGGAGTAGGCGGGGGGGCTACAATGAGCAGTTCTTC. It yields the protein CAWSRRGGYNEQFF.

V gene TRBV5-1 combines with J gene TRBJ1-1, with D tentatively TRBD1 (6 bases). Trimming cost V 0 bases and J 1 base, with 13 bases left between them. The CDR3 consists of 16 residues. CDR1 is SGHRS and CDR2 is YFSETQ in the germline V gene. The CDR3 bases are TGCGCCAGCAGCTTGGGCGGGGGACACAAGAACACTGAAGCTTTCTTT. This gives the protein CASSLGGGHKNTEAFF.

The chain carries TRBV5-1 and TRBJ2-1; TRBD1 aligns across 8 bases. The CDR3 has 13 amino acids. CDR1 and CDR2 (germline): SGHRS, YFSETQ. V dropped 3 bases and J dropped 9; count of bases not matched to a gene: 5. The CDR3 spells CASSSTGGSEQFF. CDR3 bases: TGCGCCAGCAGCTCCACAGGGGGGAGTGAGCAGTTCTTC. The whole variable domain, remainder taken from reference TRBV5-1 and TRBJ2-1, is KAGVTQTPRYLIKTRGQQVTLSCSPISGHRSVSWYQQTPGQGLQFLFEYFSETQRNKGNFPGRFSGRQFSNSRSEMNVSTLELGDSALYLCASSSTGGSEQFFGPGTRLTVL.

V and J are TRBV12-3 or TRBV12-4 and TRBJ2-3; D gene ambiguous. The CDR3 length is 13 residues. Trimming took off 6 bases at V and 6 bases at J, with 13 bases between the two ends. CDR3 protein: CASRPSPGDTQYF. The CDR3 DNA is TGTGCCAGCAGACCCTCCCCCGGGGATACGCAGTATTTT.

V gene TRBV5-8 combines with J gene TRBJ2-2; a possible D gene is TRBD1 (6 bases). CDR1 and CDR2 (germline): SGHTS, YDEGEE. Trimming removed 3 bases at V and 2 bases at J, with 8 bases between. The CDR3 runs to 14 residues. The CDR3 coding sequence is TGTGCCAGCAGCTGGGACACAAACACCGGGGAGCTGTTTTTT. The encoded protein is CASSWDTNTGELFF.

V is TRBV5-4 and J is TRBJ2-1, with TRBD2 identical over 7 bases. The J segment lost 0 bases and the V segment lost 4 bases, leaving 7 bases of the junction unmatched. Germline V gene lookup returns CDR1 SGHNT and CDR2 YYREEE (reference sequence). The CDR3 is 16 residues long. CDR3 DNA sequence: TGTGCCAGCAGCCGTATCGGGGGGAGCTCCTACAATGAGCAGTTCTTC. It encodes CASSRIGGSSYNEQFF.

The V call is TRBV4-1, the J call TRBJ1-5; TRBD1 agrees at 9 bases. V was pared by 4 bases and J by 5 bases, with 3 bases of the junction left unmatched. The CDR3 loop spans 14 amino acids. Germline values: CDR1 MGHRA, CDR2 YSYEKL. CDR3 in DNA: TGCGCCAGCAGCCCCCGACAGGGGGATCAGCCCCAGCATTTT. Translating gives CASSPRQGDQPQHF.

The chain has TRBV11-2 and TRBJ1-1; D gene ambiguous. Trimming took 3 bases from V and 4 from J, leaving 9 bases between them. Looked up from germline, CDR1 is SGHAT and CDR2 is FQNNGV. The CDR3 extends over 13 amino acids. CDR3 amino acids: CASSFYQATEAFF. The CDR3 DNA sequence: TGTGCCAGCAGCTTTTACCAGGCCACTGAAGCTTTCTTT.

The chain carries TRBV4-2 and TRBJ1-2; 9 bases line up with TRBD1. The CDR3 is made up of 17 amino acids. Germline CDR1 and CDR2: LGHNA and YNFKEQ. With 0 bases clipped from V and 1 base from J, the junction kept 6 bases outside the gene matches. The CDR3 DNA is TGTGCCAGCAGCCAAGATAGGGGACAGGGAAGTAACTATGGCTACACCTTC. It encodes CASSQDRGQGSNYGYTF.

The chain employs TRBV19 and TRBJ2-7; the match to TRBD2 covers 14 bases. Unmatched junction bases numbered 6, after V lost 5 bases and J lost 3 bases. Germline-derived CDR1 and CDR2 are LNHDA and SQIVND (reference sequence). The CDR3 has 16 amino acids. CDR3 nucleotide sequence: TGTGCCAGTAGTGGCGGACTAGCGGGGGGAAGCTACGAGCAGTACTTC. Translation gives CASSGGLAGGSYEQYF.

The CDR3 spells CASSIGQGSTEAFF. As DNA, the CDR3 is TGTGCCAGCAGTATCGGACAGGGTAGCACTGAAGCTTTCTTT. The rearrangement uses TRBV6-5 and TRBJ1-1; 8 bases are a match to TRBD1. CDR1 and CDR2 (germline): MNHEY, SVGAGI. J was trimmed by 4 bases and V by 5 bases; bases with no gene match: 6. The CDR3 covers 14 residues.